A selection of T cell receptor beta chains follows, all from one sample in a study of T cell repertoires in cytomegalovirus infection. TCRdb analysed the reads with MiXCR anew, one entry per CDR3 protein. The sample has 350,000 to 550,000 distinct CDR3 sequences, approximately 30% seen once; the top ten hold around 15%. What was sequenced was PBMCs. These receptor sequences come from a human donor in good health (CMV status not recorded). Some clones in this sample may be carry-over from other donors' samples. Each CDR3 is given with its conserved first and last residue.

>18|TRBV4-2
CASSQGPYAGGHTGELFF
>15|TRBV6-2/TRBV6-3
CASSITLYRPYEQYF
>14|TRBV19
CASTRQGGTGELFF
>18|TRBV6-5
CASSSFRLDRANNSPLHF
>16|TRBV15
CATSRDLVGGQETQYF
>16|TRBV27
CASSLFRGLTNYGYTF
>14|TRBV12-3/TRBV12-4
CASSPRTGNYGYTF
>13|TRBV7-9
CASSVGALETQYF
>15|TRBV7-6
CASSTYPTGLREQYF
>14|TRBV12-3/TRBV12-4
CASSFLGVAYEQYF
>12|TRBV7-2
CASSFGGPPQHF